This T cell receptor (beta chain) was identified during a study of cytomegalovirus exposure and HLA in healthy donors. The study ran its PCR with 60 Vbeta and 13 Jbeta primers. Libraries were prepared by immunoSEQ multiplex PCR; TCRdb keeps only in-frame clonotypes and omits some of them. The ten most abundant clones cover approximately 1.4% of a sample with 75,000 to 95,000 clones. About this clone: Its specificity is unknown.

Regarding the study as a whole: There were a few CMV-associated chains whose specificity for CMV antigens was confirmed in vitro.

The CDR3 has 15 residues. The junction had 3 bases not matched to a gene; V was cut back by 1 base and J by 0 bases. CDR1 and CDR2 from the germline V gene are SGHVS and FQNEAQ. The clonotype was recovered from a woman aged 60 to 75 in good health and CMV-seronegative. The chain uses TRBV7-8 and TRBJ2-7; 7 nucleotides agree with TRBD2. Input material: PBMCs. The CDR3 sequence: CASSLGLAASYEQYF. The CDR3, as DNA: TGTGCCAGCAGCTTAGGGCTAGCGGCCTCCTACGAGCAGTACTTC.